This T cell receptor (beta chain) was captured in a study of shared clonotypes between healthy human individuals. The CDR3 length is 15 residues. The germline gives CDR1 SGDLS, CDR2 YYNGEE. V was clipped by 0 bases and J by 7 bases, with 16 bases between them. Clones were read by immunoSEQ multiplex PCR, and TCRdb kept only the in-frame ones, dropping some. The sample lists a few hundred thousand clones; over 60% were seen once. This chain connects TRBV9 to TRBJ1-2; possible D gene TRBD1, 6 bases. Material: memory CD4+ T cells sorted from blood. Subset meaning: CD45RA-negative fraction. This receptor was identified in a man aged 25-45 years in good health. CDR3 sequence reads: CASSVEPLGAPGYTF. For the CDR3, the DNA is TGTGCCAGCAGCGTAGAGCCACTGGGGGCGCCTGGCTACACCTTC.